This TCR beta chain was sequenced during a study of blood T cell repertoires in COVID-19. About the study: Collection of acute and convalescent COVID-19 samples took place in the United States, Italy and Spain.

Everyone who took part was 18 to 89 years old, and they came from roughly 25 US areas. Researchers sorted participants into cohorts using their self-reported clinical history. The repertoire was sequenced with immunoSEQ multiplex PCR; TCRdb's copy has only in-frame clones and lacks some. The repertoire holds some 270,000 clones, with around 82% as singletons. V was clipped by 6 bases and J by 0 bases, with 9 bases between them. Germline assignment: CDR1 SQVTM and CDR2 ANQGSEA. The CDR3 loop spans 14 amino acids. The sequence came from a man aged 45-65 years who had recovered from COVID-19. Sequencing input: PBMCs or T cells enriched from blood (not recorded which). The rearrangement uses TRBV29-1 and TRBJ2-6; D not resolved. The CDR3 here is CSVVEHSGANVLTF. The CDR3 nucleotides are TGCAGCGTCGTTGAACACTCTGGGGCCAACGTCCTGACTTTC.